Sequencing of this TCR beta chain was carried out in a study of blood T cell repertoires in COVID-19 (dated by TCRdb to the early 2020s). For the wider study: Recovered participants in ImmuneRACE Cohort 3 were defined as having two consecutive negative NP/OP PCR tests, clearance from a healthcare professional, or resolution of symptoms. Collaborator samples came from the United States, Italy and Spain and covered acute and convalescent phases of COVID-19. The prospective study material was composed of cDNA or gDNA derived from T cells, B-cell-depleted T cells, or PBMCs. HLA class I and class II types, where available, came from metadata supplied by the sample provider rather than from assay-based typing. The samples were drawn from the first 160 participants of the ongoing ImmuneRACE study and from 950 to 1,500 subjects provided by 6 global collaborators. A freely available public database, intended as a resource for researchers studying the immune response to SARS-CoV-2, is where the repertoires were released. The dataset comprised deeply sampled blood TCRbeta repertoires from subjects exposed to, actively infected with, or recovered from COVID-19. Nearly every sample came with metadata listing a de-identified subject ID, COVID-19 status, age in years and sex. Findings and caveats that apply to the study as a whole: Clinical and demographic metadata were provided uncurated, with the amount varying by source and participant.

Participants in the prospective study were aged 18 to 89 years, lived in under 30 United States geographic areas, and enrolled through a virtual design. In the prospective study, participants were assigned to cohorts based on the clinical history participants reported in a screening survey and a study questionnaire. In the prospective study, whole blood, serum and a nasopharyngeal or oropharyngeal swab were collected from each participant by mobile phlebotomists. Over an approximately 2-month period, participants in the prospective study had the option of providing additional blood draws and questionnaires. Blood samples from the prospective study were shipped frozen or at room temperature prior to DNA extraction. The CDR3 holds 16 amino acids from the cysteine to the phenylalanine. Kept here is only the CDR3 DNA, which spans 48 bases and is read in frame from base 1. CDR1 and CDR2 were assigned from the germline V gene as SGDLS and YYNGEE. The V end gives up 3 bases and the J end 5 bases, leaving 9 bases in the junction not matched to a gene.

TCRbeta CDR3 regions were amplified from genomic DNA by means of the immunoSEQ Assay, a bias-controlled multiplex PCR. Per the authors' processing: The number of nucleated cells in each sample was estimated by amplification of reference gene primers within the assay. To quantify the absolute abundance of each unique TCRbeta CDR3 rearrangement, sequence reads were collapsed and filtered. For each sample, productive Simpson clonality was calculated as the square root of Simpson's diversity index across productive rearrangements. The table comes from immuneACCESS by way of TCRdb, which keeps in-frame sequences with V and J called. Part of the clones is missing from these tables; in studies checked, under half for an unresolved V gene and the rest for unknown reasons. Clone size and V and J calls were adopted from that table, with D and trimming inferred from the DNA. This sample lists 350,000 to 400,000 clones; 80% to 90% were detected once. The ten largest clones take up around 2% of the sample.

As regards this clone: Its antigen remains undetermined. The input lacks base qualities; no much larger clone sits a single base away.

This TCR derives from a middle-aged man in a cohort exposed to, infected with or recovered from COVID-19 (not recorded which). Sequenced: PBMCs or T cells enriched from blood (not recorded which). In this chain, TRBV9 is recombined with TRBJ2-5, and 11 bases in between align with TRBD2. DNA sequence: TGTGCCAGCAGCGCCACCACTAGCGGGAGAGGCGAGACCCAGTACTTC. It is translated as CASSATTSGRGETQYF. Full variable domain (CDR3 extended with the reference TRBV9 and TRBJ2-5 proteins): DSGVTQTPKHLITATGQRVTLRCSPRSGDLSVYWYQQSLDQGLQFLIQYYNGEERAKGNILERFSAQQFPDLHSELNLSSLELGDSALYFCASSATTSGRGETQYFGPGTRLLVL.